The rows below give T cell receptor beta chains drawn from one sample of a study of cytomegalovirus exposure and HLA in healthy donors. Profiled with immunoSEQ multiplex PCR; TCRdb holds only in-frame clones, not every one. The sample has about 180,000 clones, over 70% seen once. Material: PBMCs. The receptors were gathered from a woman aged 45-65 years in good health and CMV-seronegative. Both conserved end residues are part of each CDR3. A D gene is named only where the DNA matches it firmly. Not all rows give a size; the values are once, few, many and, for expanded clones, a class.

-	TRBV4-1	15	TRBJ1-1	-	CASSQDQGAGTEAFF	TGCGCCAGCAGCCAAGATCAAGGGGCGGGAACTGAAGCTTTCTTT
-	TRBV28	13	TRBJ2-2	-	CASSPPYTGELFF	TGTGCCAGCAGTCCCCCGTACACCGGGGAGCTGTTTTTT
-	TRBV4-2	15	TRBJ2-3	-	CASSQPSGVSDTQYF	TGTGCCAGCAGCCAACCTTCGGGAGTGTCAGATACGCAGTATTTT
-	TRBV7-2	17	TRBJ2-7	-	CASSLAIWSGNSYEQYF	TGTGCCAGCAGCTTAGCGATATGGTCAGGGAATAGTTACGAGCAGTACTTT
TRBD1	TRBV15	14	TRBJ1-2	-	CATSREKGQSGYTF	TGTGCCACCAGCAGAGAAAAGGGACAGAGCGGCTACACCTTC
-	TRBV18	14	TRBJ1-5	-	CASSITGRDQPQHF	TGTGCCAGCTCAATTACTGGGCGGGATCAGCCCCAGCATTTT
TRBD1	TRBV14	14	TRBJ2-7	-	CASTSGTGVYEQYF	TGTGCCAGCACGTCCGGGACAGGGGTTTACGAGCAGTACTTC
TRBD1	TRBV15	13	TRBJ1-2	-	CATSSGQSYGYTF	TGTGCCACCAGCTCGGGACAGAGCTATGGCTACACCTTC
-	TRBV5-1	15	TRBJ2-6	-	CASSPTGAGANVLTF	TGCGCCAGCAGCCCAACGGGGGCTGGGGCCAACGTCCTGACTTTC
-	TRBV10-3	14	TRBJ2-3	few	CAITTGKSTDTQYF	TGTGCCATCACCACAGGGAAGAGCACAGATACGCAGTATTTT
-	TRBV6-1	14	TRBJ2-2	-	CASSRTRNTGELFF	TGTGCCAGCAGTCGGACAAGGAACACCGGGGAGCTGTTTTTT
TRBD2	TRBV30	16	TRBJ2-5	-	CAWSVGLAGSGETQYF	TGTGCCTGGAGTGTTGGACTAGCGGGATCAGGAGAGACCCAGTACTTC
-	TRBV5-6	14	TRBJ2-7	once	CASSFDRLDYEQYF	TGTGCCAGCAGCTTTGACAGGTTAGACTACGAGCAGTACTTC
-	TRBV11-2	12	TRBJ2-1	-	CASSEGYNEQFF	TGTGCCAGCAGCGAGGGCTACAATGAGCAGTTCTTC
-	TRBV11-2	16	TRBJ2-7	-	CASSPSQSAGNYEQYF	TGTGCCAGCAGCCCCAGTCAATCCGCGGGAAACTACGAGCAGTACTTC
TRBD2	TRBV5-4	17	TRBJ2-1	-	CASSRTDGAGVDNEQFF	TGTGCCAGCAGCCGAACCGATGGCGCGGGGGTGGACAATGAGCAGTTCTTC
TRBD2	TRBV5-4	20	TRBJ2-2	few	CASSLGPGLAGGTNTGELFF	TGTGCCAGCAGCTTGGGACCGGGACTAGCGGGAGGTACGAACACCGGGGAGCTGTTTTTT
-	TRBV9	16	TRBJ2-6	-	CASSGTIGHGANVLTF	TGTGCCAGCAGCGGGACGATAGGACATGGGGCCAACGTCCTGACTTTC
TRBD1	TRBV4-1	13	TRBJ1-2	few	CASSDRGGYGYTF	TGCGCCAGCTCGGACAGGGGGGGTTATGGCTACACCTTC
TRBD2	TRBV6-1	14	TRBJ2-7	few	CASRLAGVRYEQYF	TGTGCCAGCAGATTAGCGGGAGTGCGGTACGAGCAGTACTTC
-	TRBV5-1	14	TRBJ1-1	-	CASSVQIMNTEAFF	TGCGCCAGCAGCGTACAGATCATGAACACTGAAGCTTTCTTT
-	TRBV7-2	15	TRBJ1-5	once	CASSLGGYSDQPQHF	TGTGCCAGCAGCCTTGGAGGGTATTCGGATCAGCCCCAGCATTTT
TRBD1	TRBV19	15	TRBJ1-1	few	CASSFGQGSNTEAFF	TGTGCCAGTAGTTTTGGACAGGGTTCGAACACTGAAGCTTTCTTT
TRBD2	TRBV10-3	14	TRBJ2-7	-	CAISEASGAYEQYF	TGTGCCATCAGTGAAGCTAGCGGTGCCTACGAGCAGTACTTC
TRBD2	TRBV9	15	TRBJ2-1	few	CASSVGLAGENEQFF	TGTGCCAGCAGCGTTGGGCTAGCGGGTGAAAATGAGCAGTTCTTC
TRBD2	TRBV5-1	15	TRBJ2-7	-	CASSPGTSGSGEQYF	TGCGCCAGCAGCCCCGGGACTAGCGGGAGCGGCGAGCAGTACTTC
TRBD2	TRBV11-3	14	TRBJ2-3	-	CASSSGLAGGTQYF	TGTGCCAGCAGCTCAGGACTAGCGGGGGGTACGCAGTATTTT
TRBD2	TRBV11-2	17	TRBJ2-5	once	CASSWDAGRDYGETQYF	TGTGCCAGCAGCTGGGACGCGGGACGGGACTACGGAGAGACCCAGTACTTC
-	TRBV6-1	16	TRBJ1-1	-	CASSESLDRPSTEAFF	TGTGCCAGCAGTGAATCCCTTGACAGGCCAAGCACTGAAGCTTTCTTT
TRBD1	TRBV19	16	TRBJ1-5	few	CASTTRGWGSNQPQHF	TGTGCCAGTACCACCAGGGGGTGGGGTTCCAATCAGCCCCAGCATTTT
TRBD1	TRBV7-9	15	TRBJ1-5	-	CASSSNEDRGQPQHF	TGTGCCAGCAGCTCGAACGAGGACAGGGGTCAGCCCCAGCATTTT
TRBD2	TRBV4-1	16	TRBJ2-5	-	CASSQRLAPHQETQYF	TGCGCCAGCAGCCAACGACTAGCGCCCCACCAAGAGACCCAGTACTTC
TRBD1	TRBV6-1	16	TRBJ1-2	-	CASSEASRQGDYGYTF	TGTGCCAGCAGTGAAGCATCGAGGCAGGGGGACTATGGCTACACCTTC
-	TRBV28	16	TRBJ1-4	-	CASSPGPWEVNEKLFF	TGTGCCAGCAGTCCGGGACCGTGGGAGGTTAATGAAAAACTGTTTTTT
-	TRBV28	14	TRBJ2-2	-	CASSEGTNTGELFF	TGTGCCAGCTCGGAGGGAACGAACACCGGGGAGCTGTTTTTT